The 21 T cell receptor beta chains below were found in one sample sequenced in a study of graft-versus-host responses after intestinal transplantation. The antigens for these receptors are not known. The repertoire was sequenced with immunoSEQ multiplex PCR; TCRdb's copy has only in-frame clones and lacks some. Here the sample spans tens of thousands of clones, 85% to 95% being singletons. Sequencing was performed on unstimulated CD8+ T cells sorted from spleen or lymph node cells, taken before transplant. The receptor source for this set is a human donor who was the organ donor for an intestinal transplant.

The chain couples TRBV4-3 to TRBJ1-1; TRBD1 might be the D (6 bases). Deletions cut 3 bases from V and 1 base from J, with 18 bases between. Germline values: CDR1 LGHNA, CDR2 YSLEER. The CDR3 runs to 17 residues. CDR3 sequence: CASSQTTGLAGNTEAFF. For the CDR3, the DNA is TGCGCCAGCAGCCAGACCACAGGGTTGGCGGGGAACACTGAAGCTTTCTTT.

The chain combines TRBV7-9 with TRBJ2-1; D is unresolved. With 5 bases removed from V and 12 bases from J, the gap between germline ends came to 14 bases. CDR3 size: 12 residues. Germline assignment: CDR1 SEHNR and CDR2 FQNEAQ (reference sequence). The CDR3 coding sequence is TGTGCCAGCAGCCTATCCAGTCCTGGGCAGTTCTTC. It specifies CASSLSSPGQFF.

The chain has TRBV12-1 and TRBJ2-1. TRBV12-1 constitutes a pseudogene. The CDR3 consists of 9 residues. Here the CDR3 DNA reads TGTGCCAGGACCAATGAGCAGTTCTTC. Translation gives CARTNEQFF.

The chain is built from TRBV6-5 and TRBJ2-3; D ambiguous. Trimming shortened V by 0 bases and J by 4 bases, and 11 bases separated the two germline ends. The CDR3 is 15 residues long. CDR1 is MNHEY, CDR2 SVGAGI, per germline. The CDR3 bases are TGTGCCAGCAGTTACTCGAGAGTAAGGGCAGATACGCAGTATTTT. Its translation: CASSYSRVRADTQYF.

V usage is TRBV28 and J usage is TRBJ2-7, with 10 nucleotides matching TRBD2. CDR3 size: 14 residues. V lost 2 bases, J lost 7 bases, and 5 bases stayed unmatched. CDR1 and CDR2 (germline): MDHEN, SYDVKM. The DNA for the CDR3 is TGTGCCAGCAGTTTACTAGCGGGAGTCGGAGAGCAGTACTTC. Protein sequence: CASSLLAGVGEQYF.

The chain recombines TRBV25-1 with TRBJ1-5; D is possibly TRBD1 (6 bases). The CDR3 length is 15 residues. The germline V and J ends were trimmed by 8 bases and 2 bases, with 16 bases remaining between them. Germline V lookup: CDR1 MGHDK, CDR2 SYGVNS. The CDR3 DNA sequence: TGTGCCAGCTTCCAACAGGGAAGGGGCAATCAGCCCCAGCATTTT. Translated, it gives CASFQQGRGNQPQHF. Complete variable domain (other parts from reference TRBV25-1 and TRBJ1-5): EADIYQTPRYLVIGTGKKITLECSQTMGHDKMYWYQQDPGMELHLIHYSYGVNSTEKGDLSSESTVSRIRTEHFPLTLESARPSHTSQYLCASFQQGRGNQPQHFGDGTRLSIL.

V gene TRBV13 combines with J gene TRBJ1-5; D gene uncertain. The CDR3 totals 14 residues. V was clipped by 4 bases and J by 2 bases, with 9 bases between them. CDR1 is PRHDT, CDR2 FYEKMQ, per germline (reference sequence). CDR3 loop: CASSSRLGNQPQHF. CDR3 nucleotide sequence: TGTGCCAGCAGCTCCCGGTTGGGCAATCAGCCCCAGCATTTT. Variable domain in full (rest from reference TRBV13 and TRBJ1-5): AAGVIQSPRHLIKEKRETATLKCYPIPRHDTVYWYQQGPGQDPQFLISFYEKMQSDKGSIPDRFSAQQFSDYHSELNMSSLELGDSALYFCASSSRLGNQPQHFGDGTRLSIL.

This sequence joins TRBV9 and TRBJ2-2, with a tentative D call TRBD1 (6 bases). Trimming left V 3 bases short and J 0 bases short, with 9 bases between. Per the germline V gene, CDR1 is SGDLS and CDR2 is YYNGEE. The CDR3 is 15 residues long. The CDR3 protein is CASSAGQTNTGELFF. The CDR3 DNA is TGTGCCAGCAGCGCTGGACAGACGAACACCGGGGAGCTGTTTTTT.

The J gene is TRBJ2-5, the V gene TRBV6-4; 11 bases are shared with TRBD1. Trimming at V came to 4 bases and at J to 5 bases, leaving 9 bases not matched to a gene. The V gene's germline CDR1 is MRHNA and CDR2 SNTAGT. The CDR3 loop spans 16 amino acids. CDR3 sequence: CASSAQGTGGFETQYF. The CDR3 DNA sequence: TGTGCCAGCAGTGCCCAGGGGACAGGGGGTTTCGAGACCCAGTACTTC.

This chain connects TRBV21-1 to TRBJ2-7; the DNA was not used to check the table's D call, TRBD1. TRBV21-1 is annotated as a pseudogene. CDR3 length: 16 residues. The CDR3 DNA is TGTGCCAGCAGCAACCGAGGACAGGGTACTCCCTACGAGCAGTACTTC. Its protein product is CASSNRGQGTPYEQYF.

This chain connects TRBV29-1 to TRBJ2-1; 10 nucleotides align to TRBD2. J was trimmed by 8 bases and V by 8 bases; bases with no gene match: 15. This CDR3 spans 15 amino acids. The V gene's germline CDR1 is SQVTM and CDR2 ANQGSEA. The CDR3 reads CSLPGASGRGYEQFF. The DNA for the CDR3 is TGCAGCCTTCCCGGGGCTAGCGGGAGAGGATATGAGCAGTTCTTC.

The chain has TRBV9 and TRBJ2-3; TRBD2 might be the D (6 bases). CDR3 size: 16 residues. Trimming cost V 3 bases and J 0 bases, with 14 bases left between them. The V gene's germline CDR1 is SGDLS and CDR2 YYNGEE. The CDR3 sequence is CASSAGGGRSTDTQYF. The DNA of the CDR3 is TGTGCCAGCAGCGCTGGGGGAGGACGGAGCACAGATACGCAGTATTTT.

The rearrangement links TRBV5-1 to TRBJ2-7; TRBD1 might be the D (6 bases). CDR1 is SGHRS, CDR2 YFSETQ, per germline. Trimming removed 4 bases at V and 1 base at J, with 12 bases between. The CDR3 has 14 amino acids. The chain's CDR3 is CASSGGGQSYEQYF. CDR3 sequence (DNA): TGCGCCAGCAGCGGTGGGGGACAATCCTACGAGCAGTACTTC. Full variable domain (outside the CDR3, taken from reference TRBV5-1 and TRBJ2-7): KAGVTQTPRYLIKTRGQQVTLSCSPISGHRSVSWYQQTPGQGLQFLFEYFSETQRNKGNFPGRFSGRQFSNSRSEMNVSTLELGDSALYLCASSGGGQSYEQYFGPGTRLTVT.

This clone occurred once. The chain joins TRBV7-6 to TRBJ1-4; a weak D match, TRBD1 (5 bases). V was trimmed by 7 bases and J by 8 bases, leaving 11 bases between them. This CDR3 comprises 12 residues. Germline V gene lookup returns CDR1 SGHVS and CDR2 FNYEAQ. This CDR3 is CASMMGGEKLFF. As DNA, the CDR3 is TGTGCCAGCATGATGGGGGGAGAAAAACTGTTTTTT.

Comments on this clone: The same CDR3 also results from other DNA sequences found in this sample. The CDR3 region is CASSLWTENDNEQFF. The DNA of the CDR3 is TGTGCCAGTAGTTTGTGGACAGAAAATGACAATGAGCAGTTCTTC. This chain uses TRBV19 with TRBJ2-1; D might be TRBD1 (6 bases). The CDR3 covers 15 residues. Per germline, CDR1 LNHDA and CDR2 SQIVND (reference sequence). Trimming cost V 5 bases and J 5 bases, with 16 bases left between them. Supplemented by reference TRBV19 and TRBJ2-1, the full variable domain reads DGGITQSPKYLFRKEGQNVTLSCEQNLNHDAMYWYRQDPGQGLRLIYYSQIVNDFQKGDIAEGYSVSREKKESFPLTVTSAQKNPTAFYLCASSLWTENDNEQFFGPGTRLTVL.

The chain combines TRBV19 with TRBJ2-3; D possibly corresponds to TRBD2 (6 bases). This CDR3 has 15 residues. The V gene lost 6 bases and the J gene lost 4 bases, with 17 bases spanning the gap. Germline V lookup: CDR1 LNHDA, CDR2 SQIVND (reference sequence). CDR3 sequence (DNA): TGTGCCAGTAGGGGGACTGGTGTATTCGCAGATACGCAGTATTTT. It specifies CASRGTGVFADTQYF.

V gene TRBV28 combines with J gene TRBJ2-3; 7 bases map to TRBD1. V shed 6 bases, J shed 0 bases, and the junction held 6 bases outside the gene matches. CDR3 length: 15 amino acids. CDR1 and CDR2 (germline): MDHEN, SYDVKM. The CDR3 loop reads CASRLQGLSTDTQYF. CDR3 DNA sequence: TGTGCCAGCAGGCTACAGGGGTTGAGCACAGATACGCAGTATTTT.

The chain couples TRBV7-7 to TRBJ2-3, with D perhaps TRBD1 (6 bases). The germline V and J ends were trimmed by 7 bases and 3 bases, with 17 bases remaining between them. This CDR3 has 15 amino acids. Germline-derived CDR1 and CDR2 are SSHAT and FNYEAQ (reference sequence). CDR3 sequence (DNA): TGTGCCAGCACCCAAGACAGAAGGGGGACAGATACGCAGTATTTT. Translation: CASTQDRRGTDTQYF.

The chain has TRBV6-1 and TRBJ2-7; D is unresolved. V shed 7 bases and J shed 4 bases, with 14 bases lying between them. From germline, CDR1 is MNHNS and CDR2 SASEGT. This CDR3 comprises 13 residues. CDR3 coding DNA: TGTGCCAGCATGGGCATACACCGGTACGAGCAGTACTTC. It translates to CASMGIHRYEQYF.

The CDR3 here is CASQLGQGEGYEQYF. The CDR3 DNA follows: TGTGCCAGCCAACTGGGACAGGGGGAGGGCTACGAGCAGTACTTC. This rearrangement joins TRBV19 to TRBJ2-7; 11 bases align to TRBD1. Losses at the gene ends were 9 bases for V and 3 bases for J; bases not matched to a gene: 10. Germline lookup yields CDR1 LNHDA and CDR2 SQIVND (reference sequence). The CDR3 length is 15 residues.

The chain recombines TRBV19 with TRBJ2-7; TRBD2 agrees at 11 bases. The junction had 2 bases not matched to a gene; V was cut back by 6 bases and J by 4 bases. Germline-derived CDR1 and CDR2 are LNHDA and SQIVND (reference sequence). The CDR3 length is 13 residues. The CDR3 region has the DNA TGTGCCAGTAGCTGGACTAGCGGGTACGAGCAGTACTTC. Encoded protein: CASSWTSGYEQYF.